Listed below are T cell receptor beta chains from one sample, sequenced in a study of blood T cell repertoires in COVID-19. The method was immunoSEQ multiplex PCR; TCRdb's version includes in-frame clones alone and lacks a portion of them. The data show about 280,000 clones, roughly 85% seen once. Sequencing was carried out using PBMCs or T cells enriched from blood (not recorded which). These receptors were obtained from a man aged 40-49 years who had been exposed to COVID-19. CDR3s include the opening cysteine and the closing phenylalanine or tryptophan. A D gene is named only where the DNA matches it firmly. Clone size is shown for a subset of rows, as once, few, many or a class of expanded clone.

V	D	size	J	DNA	CDR3
TRBV6-5	NA	NA	TRBJ2-7	TGTGCCAGCAGCGGGAGATTTGGGGCCTACGAGCAGTACTTC	CASSGRFGAYEQYF
TRBV5-5	TRBD1	NA	TRBJ2-7	TGTGCCAGCAGCGAGGGTCCGGACAGGAGCTCCTACGAGCAGTACTTC	CASSEGPDRSSYEQYF
TRBV10-3	NA	NA	TRBJ2-3	TGTGCCATCAGCGGGGACAAGCGCGGGCCAGATACGCAGTATTTT	CAISGDKRGPDTQYF
TRBV2	NA	NA	TRBJ2-7	TGTGCCAGCACTCAAAGGGGCGGCAGGCTATCCTACGAGCAGTACTTC	CASTQRGGRLSYEQYF
TRBV29-1	NA	NA	TRBJ1-1	TGCAGCGTTGCGCAGGCGAACACTGAAGCTTTCTTT	CSVAQANTEAFF
TRBV18	NA	NA	TRBJ2-7	TGTGCCAGCTCACCAATGCACAGACCCTACGAGCAGTACTTC	CASSPMHRPYEQYF
TRBV7-9	NA	NA	TRBJ2-1	TGTGCCAGCACCGTGACTGGGGGGTTCAATGAGCAGTTCTTC	CASTVTGGFNEQFF
TRBV12-5	TRBD1	few	TRBJ1-2	TGTGCTAGTGGTGCCCTGGGACAGGAGAACTATGGCTACACCTTC	CASGALGQENYGYTF
TRBV24-1	TRBD1	few	TRBJ1-2	TGTGCCACCAGTGACCAAAGACAGGGTGATGGCTACACCTTC	CATSDQRQGDGYTF
TRBV4-1	NA	NA	TRBJ1-5	TGCGCCAGCAGCCAAGAGGGAGGGTACCAGCCCCAGCATTTT	CASSQEGGYQPQHF
TRBV4-1	NA	NA	TRBJ1-2	TGCGCCAGCAGCCAAGATCAAACTGCTCGGGGCTACACCTTC	CASSQDQTARGYTF
TRBV28	TRBD2	NA	TRBJ2-1	TGTGCCACCACCTTCCAGCGGGAGGGGTTCTTC	CATTFQREGFF
TRBV6-2/TRBV6-3	TRBD2	NA	TRBJ2-5	TGTGCCAGCAGTTTGCCAGGGGCGGGAGGGCTCCAAGAGACCCAGTACTTC	CASSLPGAGGLQETQYF
TRBV6-4	TRBD2	few	TRBJ2-2	TGTGCCAGCAGTGAGTCTAGCGGGAGGGGCGTCGGGGAGCTGTTTTTT	CASSESSGRGVGELFF
TRBV2	TRBD2	NA	TRBJ2-7	TGTGCCAGCGGCGAACTAAGGGGGGCGGGAGGTACCTACGAGCAGTACTTC	CASGELRGAGGTYEQYF
TRBV5-1	NA	NA	TRBJ1-1	TGCGCCAGCAGCTTGAATGGGCCGCCGAACACTGAAGCTTTCTTT	CASSLNGPPNTEAFF
TRBV7-3	TRBD2	NA	TRBJ2-3	TGTGCCAGCAGCTTAGGGGCTAGCGGGAGCCGGGGAAGTACAGATACGCAGTATTTT	CASSLGASGSRGSTDTQYF
TRBV5-1	NA	NA	TRBJ1-1	TGCGCCAGCAGCTTGGCCCTCCGGGACACTGAAGCTTTCTTT	CASSLALRDTEAFF
TRBV7-9	NA	NA	TRBJ1-5	TGTGCCAGCAGCTTGGGAGGTAGGGGCGCGCCCCAGCATTTT	CASSLGGRGAPQHF
TRBV3-1/TRBV3-2	NA	NA	TRBJ1-6	TGTGCCAGCAGCCAAGCAGGGAACGATTCACCCCTCCACTTT	CASSQAGNDSPLHF
TRBV10-3	NA	once	TRBJ1-1	TGTGCCATCTACAGGGAGGGCACTGAAGCTTTCTTT	CAIYREGTEAFF
TRBV24-1	TRBD1	few	TRBJ2-5	TGTGCCACCAGTGACGGGACAGGGGCGATTGGGACCCAGTACTTC	CATSDGTGAIGTQYF
TRBV5-1	NA	NA	TRBJ2-2	TGCGCCAGCAGCTTGGAGCCGGGGACCGGGGAGCTGTTTTTT	CASSLEPGTGELFF
TRBV11-3	TRBD1	NA	TRBJ2-1	TGTGCCAGCAGCCACCAGGACAGGAGTGAGCAGTTCTTC	CASSHQDRSEQFF
TRBV5-1	NA	few	TRBJ2-2	TGCGCCAGCAGCTTGACCCGACAGAGCACCGGGGAGCTGTTTTTT	CASSLTRQSTGELFF
TRBV5-4	NA	few	TRBJ2-5	TGTGCCAGCAGCTTGAGTGGTCGTGGAGATGGGACCCAGTACTTC	CASSLSGRGDGTQYF
TRBV19	NA	NA	TRBJ1-5	TGTGCCAGTAGTGATGGGGGCTGGGGCAATCAGCCCCAGCATTTT	CASSDGGWGNQPQHF
TRBV11-2	NA	NA	TRBJ1-6	TGTGCCAGCAGTGTTGGAGCTTCCCTCCACTTT	CASSVGASLHF
TRBV19	NA	NA	TRBJ1-5	TGTGCCACCGCATACACCCAGGGGAGAGGCCGACAAGCTTATCAGCCCCAGCATTTT	CATAYTQGRGRQAYQPQHF
TRBV6-4	NA	NA	TRBJ1-1	TGTGCCAGCAGTGAACTAGTAGGAGGTAGGACTGAAGCTTTCTTT	CASSELVGGRTEAFF
TRBV11-1	NA	few	TRBJ1-2	TGTGCCAGCAGAACAGAGGGCGGCTATGGCTACACCTTC	CASRTEGGYGYTF
TRBV19	NA	NA	TRBJ1-2	TGTGCCAGTAGGGCTGGGCTCCATGGGAACTATGGCTACACCTTC	CASRAGLHGNYGYTF
TRBV2	TRBD1	few	TRBJ2-7	TGTGCCAGCACCCCCGGGACAGAATACGAGCAGTACTTC	CASTPGTEYEQYF
TRBV11-3	NA	NA	TRBJ2-5	TGTGCCAGCAGCTTACGGTTACAGACCGAAGAGACCCAGTACTTC	CASSLRLQTEETQYF
TRBV5-3	NA	NA	TRBJ2-2	TGTGCCAGAAGCCCCAAGGGTCAGGGCCCCCCACCCGGGGAGCTGTTTTTT	CARSPKGQGPPPGELFF
TRBV15	TRBD1	NA	TRBJ2-5	TGTGCCACCAGCAACCGGGACAGGGTGGAGACCCAGTACTTC	CATSNRDRVETQYF
TRBV29-1	TRBD1	NA	TRBJ1-2	TGCAGCGTTGAGCTCGATGACAGGGGAGTTCCTAACTATGGCTACACCTTC	CSVELDDRGVPNYGYTF
TRBV13	NA	NA	TRBJ2-7	TGTGCCAGCAGTCCGGGGTGGCAGTCGTTTTCCTACGAGCAGTACTTC	CASSPGWQSFSYEQYF
TRBV15	NA	few	TRBJ2-3	TGTGCCACCAAAAACGATTGGAGGGGAAGCACAGATACGCAGTATTTT	CATKNDWRGSTDTQYF
TRBV5-4	TRBD2	NA	TRBJ2-3	TGTGCCAGCAGCGCCGGACTAGCGGGAGGTCTGGATACGCAGTATTTT	CASSAGLAGGLDTQYF
TRBV16	NA	NA	TRBJ2-3	TGTGCCAGCAGCCAATCCGCGACAGATACGCAGTATTTT	CASSQSATDTQYF
TRBV3-1/TRBV3-2	TRBD1	once	TRBJ1-5	TGTGCCAGCAGCCAACTACAGGGGGGTCAGCCCCAGCATTTT	CASSQLQGGQPQHF